Below, one TCR beta chain is given with its context. The antigen remains unidentified. The healthy adult donors were HIV-negative and reported no recent acute infections or vaccinations. Within Nashville, Tennessee resided all donors, each a Caucasian adult. This specimen belongs to a study of shared clonotypes between healthy human individuals. Study-wide findings and caveats: Blood was the only sampled material, and tissue repertoires likely differ.

The data were produced by immunoSEQ multiplex PCR, yet TCRdb's version contains in-frame clones alone and is incomplete. The table has roughly 490,000 clones, around 79% seen once; the top ten hold approximately 12%. Germline loops: CDR1 MGHDK, CDR2 SYGVNS. Trimming cost V 4 bases and J 0 bases; bases outside gene matches: 7. This CDR3 has 16 amino acids. Sequencing was carried out using PBMCs. The genes are TRBV25-1 and TRBJ2-7; 9 bases are shared with TRBD2. This receptor was taken from a woman in her 40s in good health. Some clones in this sample may be carry-over from other donors' samples. The DNA for the CDR3 is TGTGCCAGCAGTGGGGTGCGGGAGGGGAGCTCCTACGAGCAGTACTTC. This gives the protein CASSGVREGSSYEQYF.